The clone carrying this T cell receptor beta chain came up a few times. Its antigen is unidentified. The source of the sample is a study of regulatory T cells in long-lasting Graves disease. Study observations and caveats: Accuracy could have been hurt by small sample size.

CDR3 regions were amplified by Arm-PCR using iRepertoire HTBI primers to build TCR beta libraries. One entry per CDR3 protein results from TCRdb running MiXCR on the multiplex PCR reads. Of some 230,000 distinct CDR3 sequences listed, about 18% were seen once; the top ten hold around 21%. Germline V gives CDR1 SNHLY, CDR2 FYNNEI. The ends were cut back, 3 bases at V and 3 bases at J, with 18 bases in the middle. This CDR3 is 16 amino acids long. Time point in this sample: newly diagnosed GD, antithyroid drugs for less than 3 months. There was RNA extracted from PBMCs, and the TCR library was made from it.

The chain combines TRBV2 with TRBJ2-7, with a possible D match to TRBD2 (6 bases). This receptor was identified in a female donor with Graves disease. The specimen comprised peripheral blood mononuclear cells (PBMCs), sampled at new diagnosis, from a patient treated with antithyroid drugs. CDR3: CASSERVGSGRYEQYF. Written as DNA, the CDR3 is TGTGCCAGCAGTGAGAGGGTTGGTAGCGGTCGCTACGAGCAGTACTTC.